This T cell receptor beta chain originates from a study of CD8+CD57+ T cells in acquired aplastic anemia. Study summary: The average for DNA from sorted CD4+ and CD8+ cells was about 2.9 ug.

For CDR3 and TCR beta VDJ profiling, genomic DNA was the template used. TCRdb ran MiXCR on the reads and lists one entry per CDR3 protein. The sample carries roughly 50,000 distinct CDR3 sequences, about 73% recorded once. Unmatched junction bases numbered 6, after V lost 8 bases and J lost 6 bases. CDR3 length equals 13 residues. Germline CDR1 is KGHDR and CDR2 is SFDVKD. V usage is TRBV24-1 and J usage is TRBJ2-1; 7 bases fit TRBD1. The sequenced sample was sorted CD4+, CD8+, or CD8+CD57+ T cells (not recorded which) from PBMCs. This TCR derives from a human donor in good health, serving as a control. CDR3 region: CATTGTVGNEQFF. Here the CDR3 DNA reads TGTGCCACCACAGGGACAGTCGGCAATGAGCAGTTCTTC.